A single T cell receptor beta chain is shown here with its context. What it recognizes is unknown. Other nucleotide sequences in the sample specify the same CDR3. This entry comes from a study of cytomegalovirus exposure and HLA in healthy donors. Study-wide points: TCR sequences were mostly rare, though some public TCRs occurred in many donors.

The data were produced by immunoSEQ multiplex PCR, yet TCRdb's version contains in-frame clones alone and is incomplete. The sample has 110,000 to 150,000 clones, 80% to 90% seen once; the top ten hold almost 1.5%. J lost 4 bases, V lost 5 bases, and 0 bases had no gene match. Germline V gene sequence: CDR1 MNHEY, CDR2 SMNVEV (reference sequence). This CDR3 is built from 13 residues. Specimen: PBMCs. The V call is TRBV27, the J call TRBJ1-2, with 11 positions matching TRBD1. The clonotype originates from a young woman in good health and CMV-seronegative. For the CDR3, the DNA is TGTGCCAGCAGTGGGACAGGGGGCTATGGCTACACCTTC. This sequence encodes CASSGTGGYGYTF.